These 18 T cell receptor beta chains came from one sample sequenced in a study of T cells after yellow fever vaccination. TCRdb re-called the 5' RACE reads through MiXCR, storing one row per CDR3 protein. The data show 300,000 to 400,000 distinct CDR3 sequences, about 6.2% seen once. Sample: PBMCs, taken 5 days after the yellow fever booster vaccination. The receptor source for this set is a man in his thirties or forties who received the YFV17D yellow fever vaccine.

This clonotype was seen many times. The J gene is TRBJ2-7, the V gene TRBV7-2; D is uncertain. V was shortened by 5 bases and J by 6 bases, with 17 bases between the two germline ends. Germline values: CDR1 SGHTA, CDR2 FQGNSA. The CDR3 loop spans 14 amino acids. CDR3 sequence (DNA): TGTGCCAGCAGCCCCCCTCAACGGCTCTTCGAGCAGTACTTC. It specifies CASSPPQRLFEQYF.

This clonotype turned up a few times. The rearrangement joins TRBV20-1 to TRBJ2-7, with D maybe TRBD2 (7 bases). The CDR3 contains 12 residues. V was clipped by 3 bases and J by 6 bases, with 12 bases between them. CDR1 and CDR2 (germline): DFQATT, SNEGSKA (reference sequence). This chain's CDR3 is CSARGGAGEQYF. The DNA of the CDR3 is TGCAGTGCTAGGGGGGGGGCAGGCGAGCAGTACTTC.

V gene TRBV18 combines with J gene TRBJ2-7, with 8 bases that match TRBD1. The CDR3 extends over 17 amino acids. From germline, CDR1 is KGHSH and CDR2 LQKENI. V was clipped by 6 bases and J by 0 bases; unmatched bases: 13. In DNA form, the CDR3 reads TGTGCCAGCTCCCGTGGGACAGGCCCCTCAAGCTCCTACGAGCAGTACTTC. Translation: CASSRGTGPSSSYEQYF.

This clonotype was recorded many times. This rearrangement joins TRBV5-1 to TRBJ2-7; weak D call: TRBD2 (6 bases). The germline V gene encodes CDR1 SGHRS and CDR2 YFSETQ. This CDR3 spans 14 amino acids. V dropped 0 bases and J dropped 0 bases, with 7 bases sitting between them. CDR3 nucleotides: TGCGCCAGCAGCTTGGGACTAGACTCCTACGAGCAGTACTTC. This codes for CASSLGLDSYEQYF.

This clonotype was seen at least ten times. This rearrangement joins TRBV7-9 to TRBJ2-2; D might be TRBD2 (6 bases). Per the germline V gene, CDR1 is SEHNR and CDR2 is FQNEAQ (reference sequence). The length of the CDR3 is 15 residues. Trimming left V 1 base short and J 6 bases short, with 12 bases between. The CDR3 DNA follows: TGTGCCAGCAGCTTAGAAGGAGGGACGGCCGGGGAGCTGTTTTTT. This encodes CASSLEGGTAGELFF.

This clonotype occurred many times. The chain links TRBV29-1 to TRBJ2-2, with 8 bases matching TRBD1. The CDR3 length is 14 residues. Unmatched junction bases numbered 2, after V lost 4 bases and J lost 1 base. Germline CDR1 and CDR2: SQVTM and ANQGSEA. The CDR3 reads CSVVGTGNTGELFF. In nucleotides, the CDR3 is TGCAGCGTTGTAGGGACAGGGAACACCGGGGAGCTGTTTTTT.

This clonotype was counted a few times. The chain recombines TRBV5-1 with TRBJ2-7; no reliable D call. Trimming pared 5 bases from V and 2 bases from J, leaving 11 bases between. Germline loops: CDR1 SGHRS, CDR2 YFSETQ. This CDR3 contains 13 residues. CDR3 nucleotides: TGCGCCAGCAGACGTCAGGACGCCTACGAGCAGTACTTC. Translated, it gives CASRRQDAYEQYF.

This clonotype was seen at least ten times. The rearrangement links TRBV5-1 to TRBJ1-1; D might be TRBD1 (5 bases). CDR1 is SGHRS, CDR2 YFSETQ, per germline. The CDR3 runs 14 residues. Trimming cost V 0 bases and J 1 base, with 7 bases left between them. This CDR3 reads CASSLATGNTEAFF. CDR3 bases: TGCGCCAGCAGCTTGGCAACAGGGAACACTGAAGCTTTCTTT.

The chain links TRBV6-1 to TRBJ2-6; tentatively, D is TRBD1 (6 bases). CDR1 MNHNS and CDR2 SASEGT come from the germline V gene. Trimming shortened V by 6 bases and J by 3 bases, and 18 bases separated the two germline ends. The CDR3 runs to 17 residues. The CDR3 DNA sequence: TGTGCCAGCAGCCGAGACAGGCCAGAAGGTGGGGCCAACGTCCTGACTTTC. This encodes CASSRDRPEGGANVLTF.

This clonotype has ten or more counts. V gene TRBV20-1 combines with J gene TRBJ2-1; TRBD2 agrees at 7 bases. This CDR3 spans 11 amino acids. Germline-derived CDR1 and CDR2 are DFQATT and SNEGSKA (reference sequence). Trimming at V came to 3 bases and at J to 12 bases, leaving 5 bases not matched to a gene. The DNA for the CDR3 is TGCAGTGCTAGCGCGGGAGCTGGGCAGTTCTTC. This encodes CSASAGAGQFF.

V is TRBV24-1 and J is TRBJ2-3; 8 bases line up with TRBD2. Germline loops: CDR1 KGHDR, CDR2 SFDVKD. This CDR3 contains 17 residues. V dropped 2 bases and J dropped 2; count of bases not matched to a gene: 8. CDR3 protein: CATSDSGQREYTDTQYF. CDR3 DNA sequence: TGTGCCACCAGTGATTCTGGGCAGCGGGAGTACACAGATACGCAGTATTTT.

This clonotype was picked up many times. The chain has TRBV7-3 and TRBJ1-3; D unresolved. The CDR3 is 14 amino acids. Trimming stripped 6 bases from V and 4 bases from J, with 13 bases between. Germline lookup yields CDR1 SGHTA and CDR2 FQGTGA. In nucleotides, the CDR3 is TGTGCCAGCAGTGAGGGATCCTCCGGAAACACCATATATTTT. This sequence encodes CASSEGSSGNTIYF.

The CDR3 is CASSIKRDFEDEQFF. CDR3 bases: TGTGCCAGCAGCATCAAGCGGGACTTTGAGGATGAGCAGTTCTTC. The gene calls are TRBV27 and TRBJ2-1, with 7 bases that match TRBD2. The CDR3 spans 15 residues. J lost 8 bases, V lost 6 bases, and 13 bases had no gene match. The germline V gene encodes CDR1 MNHEY and CDR2 SMNVEV (reference sequence).

This clonotype was seen many times. The chain has TRBV12-3 or TRBV12-4 and TRBJ2-3; D unclear. The CDR3 covers 13 residues. V shed 3 bases and J shed 8 bases, with 12 bases lying between them. This CDR3 reads CASSFKTEVTQYF. The CDR3 coding sequence is TGTGCCAGCAGTTTTAAAACAGAAGTTACGCAGTATTTT.

The chain is built from TRBV9 and TRBJ2-7; 9 bases are shared with TRBD1. The CDR3 runs to 14 residues. Germline V gives CDR1 SGDLS, CDR2 YYNGEE. Trimming cost V 5 bases and J 7 bases; bases outside gene matches: 10. The CDR3: CASSESPGTGEQYF. DNA for the CDR3: TGTGCCAGCAGTGAGTCTCCCGGGACAGGGGAGCAGTACTTC.

This clonotype turned up a few times. The rearrangement uses TRBV3-1 and TRBJ2-5; D is ambiguous. V lost 1 base, J lost 4 bases, and 7 bases lay in between. Germline-derived CDR1 and CDR2 are LGHDT and YNNKEL (reference sequence). The CDR3 extends over 13 amino acids. The CDR3: CASSQAYRETQYF. In DNA, the CDR3 is TGTGCCAGCAGCCAAGCATATCGAGAGACCCAGTACTTC.

This sequence joins TRBV20-1 and TRBJ2-1; D is tentatively TRBD1 or TRBD2 (5 bases each). V shed 4 bases and J shed 3 bases, with 16 bases lying between them. The CDR3 contains 15 residues. Germline V gene sequence: CDR1 DFQATT, CDR2 SNEGSKA (reference sequence). The CDR3 DNA sequence: TGCAGTGCTATAATTCCCGGGACCCACTACAATGAGCAGTTCTTC. This translates into CSAIIPGTHYNEQFF.

This chain uses TRBV7-2 with TRBJ1-5; no reliable D call. The CDR3 spans 12 residues. CDR1 and CDR2 (germline): SGHTA, FQGNSA. Trimming cost V 3 bases and J 7 bases, with 7 bases left between them. The CDR3 DNA is TGTGCCAGCAGCTTTTTTGGGCAGCCCCAGCATTTT. As protein: CASSFFGQPQHF.